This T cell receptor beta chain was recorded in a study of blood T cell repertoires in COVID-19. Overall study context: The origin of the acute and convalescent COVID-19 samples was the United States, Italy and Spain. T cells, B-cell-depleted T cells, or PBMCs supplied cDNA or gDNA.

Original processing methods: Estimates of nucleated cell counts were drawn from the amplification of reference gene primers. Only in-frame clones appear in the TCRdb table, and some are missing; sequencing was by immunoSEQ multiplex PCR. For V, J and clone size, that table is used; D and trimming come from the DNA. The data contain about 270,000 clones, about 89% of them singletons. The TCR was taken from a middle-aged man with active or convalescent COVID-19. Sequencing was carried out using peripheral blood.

The CDR3: CATTPMGLVVDTQYF. For the CDR3, the DNA is TGTGCCACCACTCCGATGGGTCTAGTGGTAGATACGCAGTATTTT. The chain couples TRBV24-1 to TRBJ2-3; D is undetermined. CDR1 is KGHDR and CDR2 is SFDVKD in the germline V gene. Trimming took off 8 bases at V and 5 bases at J, with 19 bases between the two ends. The CDR3 is 15 amino acids.